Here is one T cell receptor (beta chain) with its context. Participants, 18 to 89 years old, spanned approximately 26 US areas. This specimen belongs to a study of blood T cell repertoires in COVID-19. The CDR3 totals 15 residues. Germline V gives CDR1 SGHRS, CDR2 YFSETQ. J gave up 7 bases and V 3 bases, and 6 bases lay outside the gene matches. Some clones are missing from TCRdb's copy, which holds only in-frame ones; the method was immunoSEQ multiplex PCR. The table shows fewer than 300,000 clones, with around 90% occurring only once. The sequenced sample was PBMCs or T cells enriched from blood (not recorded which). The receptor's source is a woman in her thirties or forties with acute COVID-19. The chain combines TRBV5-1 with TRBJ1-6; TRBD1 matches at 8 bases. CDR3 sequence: CASSSGTGGNSPLHF. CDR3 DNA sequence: TGCGCCAGCAGCTCCGGGACAGGTGGAAATTCACCCCTCCACTTT.